The 5 T cell receptor beta chains in this list originate from one sample, sequenced in a study of T cell clonality in common variable immunodeficiency. Findings and caveats of the study: Common variable immunodeficiency TCR beta sequences reportedly had fewer deletions and N-nucleotide insertions.

Using immunoSEQ multiplex PCR, the repertoire was profiled, and TCRdb retains in-frame clones only, with some absent. The record shows roughly 25,000 clones for this sample, with no singletons present. No antigen is known for these receptors. Material for sequencing was peripheral blood mononuclear cells. These receptors were obtained from a human donor with common variable immunodeficiency.

Note on this clone: The read ends 3 residues shy of where the CDR3 ends; the end is completed using the germline J gene. This chain connects TRBV2 to TRBJ1-5, with 12 bases lining up with TRBD1. Germline V gene sequence: CDR1 SNHLY, CDR2 FYNNEI. This CDR3 spans 18 amino acids. V trimming: 5 bases; J trimming: 3 bases; junction bases outside the gene matches: 11. The CDR3 DNA, read in part, is TGTGCCAGCAGTACCAGTCCGGGACAGGGGGCCTCCAATCAGCCC. This translates into CASSTSPGQGASNQP. The full CDR3 reads CASSTSPGQGASNQPQHF.

Points on this clone: The CDR3 end lies 3 residues beyond the end of the read and is filled in from the germline J gene. The chain is built from TRBV19 and TRBJ2-7; D is possibly TRBD2 (5 bases). Germline V gene lookup returns CDR1 LNHDA and CDR2 SQIVND (reference sequence). V lost 2 bases to trimming and J lost 1 base, with 9 bases between them. This CDR3 has 14 amino acids. The sequenced part of the CDR3 DNA is TGTGCCAGTAGTATAAAGAGCGGTTCCTACGAG. Its translation: CASSIKSGSYE. The whole CDR3 reads CASSIKSGSYEQYF.

A remark on this clone: With the read ending 3 residues before the CDR3 end, the germline J gene is used to fill in that end. V is TRBV13 and J is TRBJ2-5; tentative D call: TRBD1 (5 bases). This CDR3 is built from 16 residues. Germline V gives CDR1 PRHDT, CDR2 FYEKMQ (reference sequence). V was shortened by 0 bases and J by 6 bases, with 17 bases between the two germline ends. CDR3 sequence reads: CASSLGLLGDGKTQYF. CDR3 DNA, as far as it was read: TGTGCCAGCAGCTTAGGCCTATTAGGGGATGGGAAGACC.

This clone was detected a few times. CDR3 in amino acids: CSARVDSQRYEQYF. The sequenced part of the CDR3 DNA is TGCAGTGCTAGAGTAGACAGTCAGCGCTACGAG. The chain joins TRBV20-1 to TRBJ2-7, with a possible D match to TRBD1 (5 bases). The read halts 3 residues ahead of the CDR3 end, with the missing end drawn from the germline J gene. The CDR3 loop spans 14 amino acids. CDR1 is DFQATT and CDR2 is SNEGSKA in the germline V gene (reference sequence). V was cut by 1 base and J by 3 bases, with 13 bases left in between.

This clone was seen a handful of times. The CDR3 goes on 3 residues after the read ends, and that part is filled in from the germline J gene. The gene calls are TRBV30 and TRBJ1-3; D may be TRBD1 (5 bases). The V and J ends lost 7 bases and 5 bases respectively, with 18 bases between them. The germline CDR1 and CDR2 sequences are GTSNPN and SVGIG (reference sequence). The CDR3 is 14 residues long. The CDR3 DNA, read in part, is TGTGCCTCTACTTCGAGGGGCAGTAGAAACACC. This sequence encodes CASTSRGSRNT. The full CDR3 is CASTSRGSRNTIYF.